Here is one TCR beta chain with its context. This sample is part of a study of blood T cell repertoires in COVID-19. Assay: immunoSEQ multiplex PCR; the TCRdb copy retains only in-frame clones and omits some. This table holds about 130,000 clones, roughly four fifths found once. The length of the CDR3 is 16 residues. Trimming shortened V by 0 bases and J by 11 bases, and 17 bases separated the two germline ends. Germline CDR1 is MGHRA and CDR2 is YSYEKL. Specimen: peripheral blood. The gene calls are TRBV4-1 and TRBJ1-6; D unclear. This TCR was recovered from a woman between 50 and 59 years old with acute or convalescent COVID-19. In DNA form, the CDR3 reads TGCGCCAGCAGCCAAGATCTGGACTGGGAGACGGCACCCCTCCACTTT. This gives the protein CASSQDLDWETAPLHF.